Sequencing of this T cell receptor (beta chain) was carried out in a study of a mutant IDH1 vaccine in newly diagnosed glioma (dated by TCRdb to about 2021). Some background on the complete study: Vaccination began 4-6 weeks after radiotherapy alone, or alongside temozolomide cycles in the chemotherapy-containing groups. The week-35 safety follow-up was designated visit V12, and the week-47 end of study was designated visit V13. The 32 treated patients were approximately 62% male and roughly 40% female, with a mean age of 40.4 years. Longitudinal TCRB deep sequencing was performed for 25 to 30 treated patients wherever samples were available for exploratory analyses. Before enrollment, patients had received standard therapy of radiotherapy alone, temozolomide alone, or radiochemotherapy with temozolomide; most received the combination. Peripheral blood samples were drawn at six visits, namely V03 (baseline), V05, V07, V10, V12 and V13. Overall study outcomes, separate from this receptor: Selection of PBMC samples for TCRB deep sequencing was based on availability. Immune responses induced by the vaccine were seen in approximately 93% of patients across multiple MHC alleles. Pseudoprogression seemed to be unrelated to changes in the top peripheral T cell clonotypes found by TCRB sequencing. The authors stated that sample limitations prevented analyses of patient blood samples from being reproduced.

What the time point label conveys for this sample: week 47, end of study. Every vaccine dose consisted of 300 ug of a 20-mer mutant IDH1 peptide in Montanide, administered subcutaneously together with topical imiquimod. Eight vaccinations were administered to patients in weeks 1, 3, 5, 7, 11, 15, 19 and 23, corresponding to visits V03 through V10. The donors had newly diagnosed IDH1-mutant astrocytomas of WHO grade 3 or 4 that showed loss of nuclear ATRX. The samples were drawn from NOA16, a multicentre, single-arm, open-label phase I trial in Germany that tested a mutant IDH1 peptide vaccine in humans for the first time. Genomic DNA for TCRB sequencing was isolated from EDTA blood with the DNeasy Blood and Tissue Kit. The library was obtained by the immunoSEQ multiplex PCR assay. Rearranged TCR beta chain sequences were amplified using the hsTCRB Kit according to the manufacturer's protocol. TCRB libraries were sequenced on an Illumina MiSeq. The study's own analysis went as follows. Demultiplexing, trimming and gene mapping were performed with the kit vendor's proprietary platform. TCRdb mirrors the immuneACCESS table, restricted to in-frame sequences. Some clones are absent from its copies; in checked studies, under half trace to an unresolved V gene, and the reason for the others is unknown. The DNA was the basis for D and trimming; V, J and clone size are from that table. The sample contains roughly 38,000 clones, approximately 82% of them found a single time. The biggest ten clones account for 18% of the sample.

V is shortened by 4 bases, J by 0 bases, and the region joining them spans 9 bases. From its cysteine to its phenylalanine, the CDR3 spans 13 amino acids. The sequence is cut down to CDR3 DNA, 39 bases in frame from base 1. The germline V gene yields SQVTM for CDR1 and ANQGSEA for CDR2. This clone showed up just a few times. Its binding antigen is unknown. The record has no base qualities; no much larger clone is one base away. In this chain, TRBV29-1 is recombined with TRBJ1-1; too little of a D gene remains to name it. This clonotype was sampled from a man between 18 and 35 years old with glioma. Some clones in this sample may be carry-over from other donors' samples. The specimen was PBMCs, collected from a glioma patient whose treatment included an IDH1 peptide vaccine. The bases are TGCAGCGTTGGAACGAGGGTGAACACTGAAGCTTTCTTT. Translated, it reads CSVGTRVNTEAFF.